This TCR beta chain appears in the sequencing data of a study of blood T cell repertoires in COVID-19. Across the study: Samples taken during acute and convalescent COVID-19 were collected in the United States, Italy and Spain. Sample material is recorded as cDNA or gDNA derived from T cells, B-cell-depleted T cells, or PBMCs.

As originally analysed: Amplification from reference gene primers served as the basis for estimated nucleated cell counts. Data came from immunoSEQ multiplex PCR; TCRdb stores just in-frame clones and leaves some out. V and J calls and clone size follow that table, whereas D and trimming were derived from the DNA. Seen here are some 140,000 clones, 65% to 80% observed once, and the top ten hold 3% to 4.5%. Sequencing input: peripheral blood. The sequence came from a man aged 55 to 70 with acute or convalescent COVID-19.

The CDR3, as DNA: TGTGCCAGCTCTATCCCCAGGGGCTTGTCTCACTTT. This gives the protein CASSIPRGLSHF. This chain joins TRBV7-3 and TRBJ1-6; possibly TRBD1 for D (6 bases). Trimming removed 8 bases from V and 19 bases from J, with 21 bases in between. The CDR3 has 12 residues. Germline V lookup: CDR1 SGHTA, CDR2 FQGTGA.